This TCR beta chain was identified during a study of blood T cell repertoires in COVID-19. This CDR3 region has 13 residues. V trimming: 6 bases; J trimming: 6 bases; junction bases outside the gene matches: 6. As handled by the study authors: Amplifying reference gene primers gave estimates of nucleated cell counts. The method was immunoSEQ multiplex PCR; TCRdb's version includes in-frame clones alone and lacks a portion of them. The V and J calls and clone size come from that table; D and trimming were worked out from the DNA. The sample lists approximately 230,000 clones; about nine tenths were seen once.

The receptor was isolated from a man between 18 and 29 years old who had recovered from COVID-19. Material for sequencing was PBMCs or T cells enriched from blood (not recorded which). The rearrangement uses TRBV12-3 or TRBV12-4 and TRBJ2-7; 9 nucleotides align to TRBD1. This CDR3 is CASSRDRVSEQYF. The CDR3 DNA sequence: TGTGCCAGCAGCCGGGACAGGGTGAGCGAGCAGTACTTC.